The 28 T cell receptor beta chains given below trace back to one sample, sequenced in a study of identical twins (dated by TCRdb to about 2016). The library came from 5' RACE. The run used an Illumina HiSeq 2000. TCRdb redid the processing of the public reads, applying fastp at Q25 and MiXCR, and retained in-frame beta chains. For every CDR3 protein sequence, its rows merge into one entry that carries the most common genes and DNA. The sample yields hundreds of thousands of distinct CDR3 sequences; around 7% were counted once. The ten largest clones represent 3.5% to 4% of the sample. The sample was also linked to a second study, of yellow fever vaccine responses in identical twins.

The specimen sequenced was memory (CD45RO+) T cells sorted from blood. The sample's cell subset or site label is to be understood as: CD45RO+ enriched T cells. All receptors come from a woman aged 18-29 years in good health.

This chain links TRBV29-1 with TRBJ2-1; 9 bases fit TRBD2. The CDR3 has 14 amino acids. J was trimmed by 4 bases and V by 6 bases; bases with no gene match: 7. The germline gives CDR1 SQVTM, CDR2 ANQGSEA. The CDR3 DNA is TGCAGCGTGACGGAGCGGGGGGTTTACAATGAGCAGTTCTTC. Translation gives CSVTERGVYNEQFF.

This clonotype was seen a handful of times. The rearrangement uses TRBV11-3 and TRBJ1-6; D possibly corresponds to TRBD1 (5 bases). Germline V gene data show CDR1 as SGHNT and CDR2 as YENEEA. This CDR3 region has 12 residues. V was trimmed by 4 bases and J by 13 bases, leaving 11 bases between them. The CDR3 loop reads CASSSWDGPLHF. In DNA form, the CDR3 reads TGTGCCAGCAGCTCCTGGGACGGCCCCCTCCACTTT.

Ten or more counts support this clonotype. The rearrangement uses TRBV6-5 and TRBJ2-2; the D gene is possibly TRBD2 (5 bases). Looked up from germline, CDR1 is MNHEY and CDR2 is SVGAGI. Trimming pared 5 bases from V and 4 bases from J, leaving 14 bases between. This CDR3 spans 15 amino acids. The CDR3 sequence is CASSTGLSGTGELFF. The CDR3 DNA sequence: TGTGCCAGCAGTACTGGACTTTCGGGCACCGGGGAGCTGTTTTTT.

This clonotype was counted at least ten times. The chain carries TRBV29-1 and TRBJ1-2, with 8 nucleotides matching TRBD1. CDR1 is SQVTM, CDR2 ANQGSEA, per germline. V was pared by 5 bases and J by 4 bases, with 9 bases of the junction left unmatched. This CDR3 comprises 14 residues. Here the CDR3 reads CSVNRGGGSYGYTF. CDR3 in DNA: TGCAGCGTTAACAGGGGGGGTGGGAGCTATGGCTACACCTTC.

CDR3 nucleotides: TGTGCCAGCAGCTTAGGGGGGGGTAACTACGAGCAGTACTTC. The encoded protein is CASSLGGGNYEQYF. This sequence joins TRBV7-9 and TRBJ2-7; 7 bases are shared with TRBD2. Germline lookup yields CDR1 SEHNR and CDR2 FQNEAQ (reference sequence). V was pared by 1 base and J by 3 bases, with 3 bases of the junction left unmatched. This CDR3 spans 14 amino acids.

As to this clonotype: The junction and the germline gene differ at one end; a read error may be behind it. The gene calls are TRBV2 and TRBJ2-1, with no clear D. The germline V gene encodes CDR1 SNHLY and CDR2 FYNNEI. The CDR3 has 19 amino acids. CDR3: CARSQDPGRSARSYNEQFF. DNA for the CDR3: TGTGCCCGCAGTCAGGACCCAGGCAGGAGTGCACGATCCTACAATGAGCAGTTCTTC.

V and J are TRBV28 and TRBJ2-1; D is undetermined. The V gene's germline CDR1 is MDHEN and CDR2 SYDVKM. The CDR3 covers 15 residues. V was shortened by 2 bases and J by 2 bases, with 10 bases between the two germline ends. The DNA of the CDR3 is TGTGCCAGCAGTTTAGGGGTATTAACCTACAATGAGCAGTTCTTC. Translation gives CASSLGVLTYNEQFF.

This clonotype was picked up many times. The chain has TRBV20-1 and TRBJ1-5; D is perhaps TRBD1 (6 bases). The CDR3 extends over 14 amino acids. The V gene lost 3 bases and the J gene lost 6 bases, with 15 bases spanning the gap. Germline V gene sequence: CDR1 DFQATT, CDR2 SNEGSKA (reference sequence). CDR3 nucleotide sequence: TGCAGTGCTAGCCGATCAGGGGCTGGTCAGCCCCAGCATTTT. Residues: CSASRSGAGQPQHF.

The chain couples TRBV5-1 to TRBJ2-6; 7 bases line up with TRBD1. CDR3 length: 22 residues. The ends lost 1 base at V and 0 bases at J; junction bases unmatched: 19. Germline V gene lookup returns CDR1 SGHRS and CDR2 YFSETQ. Here the CDR3 reads CASSLRGSLTGAGGSGANVLTF. The CDR3 region has the DNA TGCGCCAGCAGCTTGAGGGGCTCCCTTACAGGGGCAGGGGGCTCTGGGGCCAACGTCCTGACTTTC.

In its sample, this clonotype was seen many times. The CDR3 sequence is CASSSDSRSGNTIYF. The CDR3 region has the DNA TGCGCCAGCAGCTCGGACAGCCGCTCTGGAAACACCATATATTTT. This sequence joins TRBV5-1 and TRBJ1-3; a weak D match, TRBD1 (6 bases). Trimming took 3 bases from V and 0 from J, leaving 10 bases between them. This CDR3 has 15 amino acids. Germline values: CDR1 SGHRS, CDR2 YFSETQ.

This chain uses TRBV5-6 with TRBJ2-3; TRBD2 matches 8 bases. Germline CDR1 is SGHDT and CDR2 is YYEEEE. V lost 4 bases to trimming and J lost 4 bases; unmatched junction nucleotides: 8. The CDR3 totals 15 residues. The chain's CDR3 is CASSRPGLAADTQYF. The CDR3 region has the DNA TGTGCCAGCAGCCGCCCCGGACTAGCAGCAGATACGCAGTATTTT.

This clonotype was observed a few times. The chain links TRBV5-5 to TRBJ2-2, with 11 bases fitting TRBD2. In germline, CDR1 is SGHKS, CDR2 YYEKEE (reference sequence). After removal of 2 bases from V and 0 bases from J, the junction contained 6 bases not matched to a gene. The CDR3 is 18 amino acids. The CDR3 DNA reads TGTGCCAGCAGCTTACAACTAGCGGGGGCGACGAACACCGGGGAGCTGTTTTTT. It yields the protein CASSLQLAGATNTGELFF. Variable domain in full (rest from reference TRBV5-5 and TRBJ2-2): DAGVTQSPTHLIKTRGQQVTLRCSPISGHKSVSWYQQVLGQGPQFIFQYYEKEERGRGNFPDRFSARQFPNYSSELNVNALLLGDSALYLCASSLQLAGATNTGELFFGEGSRLTVL.

This clonotype was recorded at least ten times. The rearrangement joins TRBV12-3 or TRBV12-4 to TRBJ1-1; D not certain. The CDR3 is made up of 12 amino acids. V was cut by 3 bases and J by 0 bases, with 2 bases left in between. This CDR3 reads CASSFLNTEAFF. Here the CDR3 DNA reads TGTGCCAGCAGTTTTCTGAACACTGAAGCTTTCTTT.

The table lists this clonotype with many counts. The chain couples TRBV5-8 to TRBJ1-1; a possible D gene is TRBD1 (6 bases). V was pared by 4 bases and J by 3 bases, with 13 bases between. Germline V CDR1 and CDR2: SGHTS, YDEGEE. This CDR3 has 14 amino acids. Here the CDR3 reads CASSETHRDTEAFF. The CDR3 DNA is TGTGCCAGCAGCGAGACACACAGGGACACTGAAGCTTTCTTT.

This clonotype was found many times. The V and J genes are TRBV3-1 and TRBJ1-2, with a weak D call TRBD1 (5 bases). The CDR3 covers 15 residues. Germline-derived CDR1 and CDR2 are LGHDT and YNNKEL (reference sequence). Trimming removed 4 bases from V and 12 bases from J, with 24 bases in between. The CDR3 here is CASSPTRVTTESDTF. CDR3 bases: TGTGCCAGCAGCCCTACCAGGGTTACAACCGAGTCGGACACCTTC. The full variable domain, its missing parts supplied by reference TRBV3-1 and TRBJ1-2, is DTAVSQTPKYLVTQMGNDKSIKCEQNLGHDTMYWYKQDSKKFLKIMFSYNNKELIINETVPNRFSPKSPDKAHLNLHINSLELGDSAVYFCASSPTRVTTESDTFGSGTRLTVV.

This clonotype was recorded many times. The V and J genes are TRBV5-1 and TRBJ2-5, with 8 bases identical to TRBD2. CDR3 size: 16 residues. The germline CDR1 and CDR2 sequences are SGHRS and YFSETQ. With V trimmed by 4 bases and J by 2 bases, 10 bases remained unmatched. The CDR3 sequence is CASSRAGVASQETQYF. In DNA form, the CDR3 reads TGCGCCAGCAGCCGAGCGGGAGTAGCCTCTCAAGAGACCCAGTACTTC.

The chain employs TRBV28 and TRBJ2-7, with unresolved D. The CDR3 runs 15 residues. Germline CDR1 is MDHEN and CDR2 is SYDVKM. Trimming cost V 4 bases and J 2 bases, with 15 bases left between them. For the CDR3, the DNA is TGTGCCAGCAGTTCGGGCTCCGCCTGGGCCTACGAGCAGTACGTC. Translated: CASSSGSAWAYEQYV.

This clonotype came up many times. The chain carries TRBV7-2 and TRBJ2-1; 9 bases align to TRBD2. The V gene end was trimmed by 3 bases and the J gene end by 2 bases; junction bases not matched to a gene: 2. CDR3 size: 15 residues. The germline CDR1 and CDR2 sequences are SGHTA and FQGNSA. The CDR3 loop reads CASSFGLATYNEQFF. The CDR3, as DNA: TGTGCCAGCAGCTTTGGACTAGCGACCTACAATGAGCAGTTCTTC.

The chain links TRBV7-2 to TRBJ1-1; a possible D gene is TRBD1 (5 bases). The CDR3 runs to 16 residues. The germline CDR1 and CDR2 sequences are SGHTA and FQGNSA. V lost 5 bases to trimming and J lost 1 base, with 17 bases between them. The CDR3 loop reads CASSIPLYGANTEAFF. DNA for the CDR3: TGTGCCAGCAGCATACCGCTTTACGGGGCGAACACTGAAGCTTTCTTT.

This clonotype appeared many times. J is TRBJ2-5 and V is TRBV3-1, with D perhaps matching TRBD2 (5 bases). The CDR3 has 13 residues. V was pared by 4 bases and J by 4 bases, with 10 bases between. CDR1 is LGHDT, CDR2 YNNKEL, per germline (reference sequence). CDR3 in amino acids: CASSRGLLETQYF. The CDR3 DNA is TGTGCCAGCAGCCGAGGACTCCTAGAGACCCAGTACTTC.

Only a few counts were recorded for this clonotype. The chain recombines TRBV4-2 with TRBJ2-3; TRBD2 agrees at 11 bases. Germline CDR1 reads LGHNA; CDR2 reads YNFKEQ. Trimming cost V 0 bases and J 6 bases; bases outside gene matches: 5. The CDR3 is 16 amino acids. In nucleotides, the CDR3 is TGTGCCAGCAGCCAAGATTTAGCGGGGGGGTGGGATACGCAGTATTTT. This translates into CASSQDLAGGWDTQYF.

This clonotype occurred once. V and J are TRBV29-1 and TRBJ2-5; D call uncertain. Trimming removed 5 bases at V and 1 base at J, with 8 bases between. The CDR3 has 12 residues. The germline V gene has CDR1 SQVTM and CDR2 ANQGSEA. CDR3 coding DNA: TGCAGCGTTAGGGCGGTCCAAGAGACCCAGTACTTC. It is translated as CSVRAVQETQYF.

This clonotype was counted ten times or more. The V and J genes are TRBV15 and TRBJ1-1; D is ambiguous. There are 15 residues in the CDR3. The V end was cut by 3 bases, the J end by 0 bases, with 11 bases between. Germline V gene data show CDR1 as LNHNV and CDR2 as YYDKDF (reference sequence). CDR3 DNA sequence: TGTGCCACCAGCAGGGGCGGTGGGATGAACACTGAAGCTTTCTTT. Its translation: CATSRGGGMNTEAFF.

This clonotype showed up many times. The V call is TRBV9, the J call TRBJ2-1; 15 bases map to TRBD2. The CDR3 length is 18 residues. Germline V CDR1 and CDR2: SGDLS, YYNGEE. J was trimmed by 1 base and V by 3 bases; bases with no gene match: 5. CDR3 sequence (DNA): TGTGCCAGCAGCGCGGGACTAGCGGGAGGTTATTCCTACAATGAGCAGTTCTTC. It encodes CASSAGLAGGYSYNEQFF.

This chain links TRBV5-1 with TRBJ1-1, with no clear D. Germline V lookup: CDR1 SGHRS, CDR2 YFSETQ. The V end lost 0 bases, the J end lost 0 bases, and 6 bases lay between the germline ends. This CDR3 has 14 amino acids. The CDR3 loop is CASSLDGLNTEAFF. The CDR3 DNA reads TGCGCCAGCAGCTTGGATGGCCTGAACACTGAAGCTTTCTTT.

V gene TRBV6-1 combines with J gene TRBJ2-2; 7 nucleotides agree with TRBD2. V shed 6 bases and J 1 base; nucleotides not matched to a gene: 11. CDR3 size: 17 residues. Germline V CDR1 and CDR2: MNHNS, SASEGT. The chain's CDR3 is CASRGDWGGENTGELFF. CDR3 sequence (DNA): TGTGCCAGCAGGGGGGATTGGGGGGGAGAGAACACCGGGGAGCTGTTTTTT.

The rearrangement links TRBV3-1 to TRBJ2-5, with 9 bases fitting TRBD2. The CDR3 has 14 amino acids. The germline V gene has CDR1 LGHDT and CDR2 YNNKEL (reference sequence). Trimming at V came to 3 bases and at J to 5 bases, leaving 4 bases not matched to a gene. CDR3 nucleotide sequence: TGTGCCAGCAGCCACGCGGGGGGGCTGGAGACCCAGTACTTC. Amino acid sequence: CASSHAGGLETQYF.

This clonotype has only a few counts. V gene TRBV7-9 combines with J gene TRBJ1-2; 12 bases align to TRBD1. In germline, CDR1 is SEHNR, CDR2 FQNEAQ (reference sequence). This CDR3 spans 16 amino acids. The V and J ends lost 5 bases and 6 bases, in that order; junction bases with no gene match: 10. This chain's CDR3 is CASSRYLGQGADGYTF. The DNA of the CDR3 is TGTGCCAGCAGCCGCTACCTGGGACAGGGGGCTGATGGCTACACCTTC.